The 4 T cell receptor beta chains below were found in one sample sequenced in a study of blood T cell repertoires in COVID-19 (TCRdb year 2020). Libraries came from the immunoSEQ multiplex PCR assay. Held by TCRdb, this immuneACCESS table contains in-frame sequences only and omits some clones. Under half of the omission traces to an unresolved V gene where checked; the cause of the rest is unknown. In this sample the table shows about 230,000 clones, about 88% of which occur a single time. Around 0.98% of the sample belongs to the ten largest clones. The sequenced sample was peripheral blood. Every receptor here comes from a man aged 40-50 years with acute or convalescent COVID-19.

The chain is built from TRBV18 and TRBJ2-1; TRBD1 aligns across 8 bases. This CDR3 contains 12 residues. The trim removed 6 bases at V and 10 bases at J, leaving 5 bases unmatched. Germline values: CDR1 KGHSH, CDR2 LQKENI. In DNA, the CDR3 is TGTGCCAGCTCGACGACAGGGGAAGAGCAGTTCTTC. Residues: CASSTTGEEQFF.

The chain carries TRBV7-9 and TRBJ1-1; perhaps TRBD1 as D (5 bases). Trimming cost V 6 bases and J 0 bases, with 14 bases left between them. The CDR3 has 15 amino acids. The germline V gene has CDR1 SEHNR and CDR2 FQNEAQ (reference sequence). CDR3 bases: TGTGCCAGCAGGAAGGACAATCTCATGAACACTGAAGCTTTCTTT. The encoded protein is CASRKDNLMNTEAFF.

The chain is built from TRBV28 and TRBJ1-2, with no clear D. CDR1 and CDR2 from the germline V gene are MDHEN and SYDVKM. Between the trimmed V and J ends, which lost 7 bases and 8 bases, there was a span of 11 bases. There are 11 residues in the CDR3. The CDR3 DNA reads TGTGCCAGCAACCGGGGAAAGGGCTACACCTTC. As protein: CASNRGKGYTF.

CDR3 protein: CASSSRGQRSSYNEQFF. CDR3 nucleotides: TGTGCCAGCAGCTCCCGGGGACAAAGAAGCTCCTACAATGAGCAGTTCTTC. The V gene is TRBV7-6, the J gene TRBJ2-1; tentative D call: TRBD1 (6 bases). CDR3 length: 17 amino acids. The V gene's germline CDR1 is SGHVS and CDR2 FNYEAQ. V gave up 4 bases and J gave up 0 bases, with 16 bases separating them. The full variable domain, with the rest looked up from reference TRBV7-6 and TRBJ2-1, is GAGVSQSPRYKVTKRGQDVALRCDPISGHVSLYWYRQALGQGPEFLTYFNYEAQQDKSGLPNDRFSAERPEGSISTLTIQRTEQRDSAMYRCASSSRGQRSSYNEQFFGPGTRLTVL.